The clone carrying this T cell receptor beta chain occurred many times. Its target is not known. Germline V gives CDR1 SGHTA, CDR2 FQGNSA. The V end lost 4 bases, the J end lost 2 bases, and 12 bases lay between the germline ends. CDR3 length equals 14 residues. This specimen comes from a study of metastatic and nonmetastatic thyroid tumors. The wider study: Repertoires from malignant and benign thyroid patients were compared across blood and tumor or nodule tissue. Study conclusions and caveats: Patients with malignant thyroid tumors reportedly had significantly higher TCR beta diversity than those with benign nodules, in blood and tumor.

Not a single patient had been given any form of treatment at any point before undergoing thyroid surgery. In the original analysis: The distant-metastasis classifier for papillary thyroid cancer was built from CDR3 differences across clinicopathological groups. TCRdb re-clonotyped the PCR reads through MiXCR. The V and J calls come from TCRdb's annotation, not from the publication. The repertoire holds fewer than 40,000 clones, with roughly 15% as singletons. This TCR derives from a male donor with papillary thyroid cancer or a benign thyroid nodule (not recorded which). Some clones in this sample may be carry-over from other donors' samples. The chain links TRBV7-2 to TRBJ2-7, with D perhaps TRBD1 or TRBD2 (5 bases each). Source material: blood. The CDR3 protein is CASSSGDRPYEQYF. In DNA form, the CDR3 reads TGTGCCAGCAGCTCCGGGGACCGACCCTACGAGCAGTACTTC.